This paragraph covers one T cell receptor (beta chain) sequence. This clonotype was detected ten times or more. The antigen this receptor binds is unknown. It has no much larger one-base neighbor in the sample; base qualities were not kept. CDR1 DFQATT and CDR2 SNEGSKA are derived from the germline V gene (reference sequence). The CDR3, cysteine through phenylalanine, is 12 amino acids long. The sequence is cut down to CDR3 DNA, 36 bases in frame from base 1. From V the trimming removes 3 bases and from J it removes 6 bases, while the gene matches leave 3 bases of the junction unaccounted for. Libraries were built with multiplex PCR. Data came from an Illumina HiSeq 4000. CDR3 regions were amplified by Arm-PCR with iRepertoire HTBI primers to construct TCR beta libraries. Before sequencing, the PCR products underwent gel purification. In the original analysis: A total of 60 to 80 TRBV and some 15 TRBJ segments were identified across samples and were used for gene usage analysis of CDR3 amino acid clonotypes. Filtered high-quality paired reads were merged into contigs using COPE and FqMerger. BLAST was used to align contigs to the IMGT TRBV, TRBD and TRBJ reference genes, and CDR3 was defined following IMGT. Clonotypes above 0.1% frequency were classified as highly expanded clones. Shannon entropy served as the measure of repertoire diversity, while the Gini coefficient captured V-J evenness. Clonotypes shared by more than one individual were considered public. TCRdb handled the public reads itself, with Q25 trimming in fastp and clone calling in MiXCR, and kept productive beta chains. Under each unique CDR3 protein, matching rows form one entry showing the most common genes and DNA. TCRdb, not the authors, supplied the V and J calls. The sample has 420,000 or so distinct CDR3 sequences on record, 16% of them singletons. The leading ten clones occupy roughly 23% of the sample.

The record originates from a study of regulatory T cells in long-lasting Graves disease (dated by TCRdb to about 2021). Looking at the study overall: Antithyroid drugs had been taken for less than 3 months by newly diagnosed Graves' disease patients. Patients with persistent Graves' disease were compared with patients with newly diagnosed Graves' disease using TCR sequencing and RNA sequencing of peripheral blood. The study was conducted in China and was registered as a clinical trial. A total of about 33 samples underwent TCR sequencing, from some 13 patients with persistent Graves' disease and 20 patients with newly diagnosed Graves' disease. On the study overall, not on this receptor specifically: Persistent Graves' disease patients showed lower TCR Shannon entropy and fewer highly expanded clones than newly diagnosed patients, suggesting clonal expansion. Only peripheral blood was studied, because thyroid tissue, the primary lesion, was inaccessible. Sequencing and analysis were limited to the TCR beta chain. Patients with persistent disease shared more public clonotypes (fewer than 3,000) than newly diagnosed patients did (approximately 1,000). As a limitation, the authors acknowledged that the small sample size may reduce accuracy. Persistent disease showed preferential use of TRBV28, TRBJ1-2 and TRBJ2-5, whereas newly diagnosed disease favored TRBV20-1 and TRBJ2-1.

The intended sense of this specimen's time point label: newly diagnosed GD, antithyroid drugs for less than 3 months. For both TCR sequencing and RNA sequencing, RNA was extracted from PBMCs in TRIzol. Graves' disease was diagnosed according to American Thyroid Association guidelines. Patients for the study were recruited at an endocrinology department in Xi'an, China. From each patient, 7.5 to 9.5 milliliters of peripheral blood was collected into an EDTA anticoagulant tube. Ficoll Paque Plus density gradient separation was used to isolate PBMCs, and no additional T cell sorting was done. An Agilent 2100 Bioanalyzer and agarose gel were used to assess RNA quality, and a NanoDrop 2000 was used to measure RNA concentration. The same data also went into a second study, on T cells in Graves' hyperthyroidism and ophthalmopathy. That second publication adds: A patient counted as having stable Graves' hyperthyroidism if no progression to ophthalmopathy occurred over 18 months of follow-up. Hyperthyroidism patients were aged 18 to 65 years and newly diagnosed, with disease duration of less than 2 months. The study excluded patients with uncontrolled infections, other autoimmune diseases, pregnancy or lactation. Diagnoses relied on clinical symptoms, serum thyroxine and TRAb, thyroid ultrasound and orbital computed tomography. A first-round RT-PCR of the TCR CDR3 used the HTBI primer set with the Qiagen OneStep RT-PCR kit. Blood samples also contained most of the expanded thyroid clonotypes (frequency above 0.001), which suggests that blood repertoires may reflect thyroid immune responses. In cross-validation, a model built on a 13 V-J signature told ophthalmopathy apart from stable hyperthyroidism with approximately 91% sensitivity and around 81% specificity, and in testing the same model reached 80%/75%. In validation, the model predicted progression to ophthalmopathy a median of roughly 6.5 months before onset, with about 64% sensitivity and just under 75% specificity. A discovery cohort of roughly 96 patients, roughly 40 with Graves' ophthalmopathy and fewer than 65 with stable Graves' hyperthyroidism, was used to find distinguishing TCR V-J signatures. Prospective prediction of ophthalmopathy was tested in an independent validation cohort consisting of 18 to 20 hyperthyroidism patients and some 15 patients who later progressed to ophthalmopathy. For training and testing, the 100 patients in the discovery cohort were randomly divided in a 7:3 ratio. Thyroid tissue and blood T-cell repertoires from six Graves' hyperthyroidism patients were also compared in the study. After blood sampling, hyperthyroidism patients were treated with methimazole at a starting dose of 30 mg daily, and ophthalmopathy patients were treated with high-dose intravenous methylprednisolone. A second multiplex PCR round built the libraries, followed by size selection and purification. Paired-end sequencing of the libraries was performed with 100 bp reads on an Illumina HiSeq2000. Raw data were processed with SOAPnuke, discarding reads with adapters, uncalled bases, mean Phred below 15, or no exact constant-primer or identifier match. COPE v1.2.5 was used to merge the high-quality paired reads, and each unique nucleotide sequence was defined as a clonotype. MiTCR v1.1 was used to align clonotypes to the IMGT TRBV, TRBD and TRBJ reference segments. Analysis was restricted to V-J combinations with a frequency above 0.0001, which covered over 98% of repertoires. The TCS score was defined as F50 (clonal expansion) divided by E x V (chaos), with BLOSUM62-based TCRdist calculated between CDR3 peptides within each V-J. Welch's t-statistics and random forest reduced some 510 V-J features to 10 to 15, which were used in a naive Bayes classifier (R e1071). No statistical method was used to set the sample size in advance, and investigators knew the group allocation. The paper reports TCR Vbeta CDR3 sequencing of 135 peripheral blood samples: approximately 41 ophthalmopathy, about 75 hyperthyroidism and 17 progressor patients.

The chain is encoded by TRBV20-1 joined to TRBJ2-7, with TRBD1 identical over 9 junction bases. The TCR comes from a woman younger than 35 with Graves disease. Donor details come from another sample of the same person, matched by shared clones. The sample consisted of peripheral blood mononuclear cells (PBMCs), taken at new diagnosis, from a patient treated with antithyroid drugs. The DNA is TGCAGTGCTAGGGGACAGGGCTCCGAGCAGTACTTC. It translates to CSARGQGSEQYF.